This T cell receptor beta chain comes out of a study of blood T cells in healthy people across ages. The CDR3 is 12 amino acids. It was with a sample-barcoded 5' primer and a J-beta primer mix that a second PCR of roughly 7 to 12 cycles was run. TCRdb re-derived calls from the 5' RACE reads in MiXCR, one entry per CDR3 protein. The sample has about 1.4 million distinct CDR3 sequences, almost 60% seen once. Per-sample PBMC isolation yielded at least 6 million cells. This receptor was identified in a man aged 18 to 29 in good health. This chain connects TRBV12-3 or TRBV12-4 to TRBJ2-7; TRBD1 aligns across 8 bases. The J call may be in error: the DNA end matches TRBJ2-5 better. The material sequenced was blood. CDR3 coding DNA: TGTGCCAGCACCCAGGGGGCAGAGACCCAGTACTTC. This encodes CASTQGAETQYF.